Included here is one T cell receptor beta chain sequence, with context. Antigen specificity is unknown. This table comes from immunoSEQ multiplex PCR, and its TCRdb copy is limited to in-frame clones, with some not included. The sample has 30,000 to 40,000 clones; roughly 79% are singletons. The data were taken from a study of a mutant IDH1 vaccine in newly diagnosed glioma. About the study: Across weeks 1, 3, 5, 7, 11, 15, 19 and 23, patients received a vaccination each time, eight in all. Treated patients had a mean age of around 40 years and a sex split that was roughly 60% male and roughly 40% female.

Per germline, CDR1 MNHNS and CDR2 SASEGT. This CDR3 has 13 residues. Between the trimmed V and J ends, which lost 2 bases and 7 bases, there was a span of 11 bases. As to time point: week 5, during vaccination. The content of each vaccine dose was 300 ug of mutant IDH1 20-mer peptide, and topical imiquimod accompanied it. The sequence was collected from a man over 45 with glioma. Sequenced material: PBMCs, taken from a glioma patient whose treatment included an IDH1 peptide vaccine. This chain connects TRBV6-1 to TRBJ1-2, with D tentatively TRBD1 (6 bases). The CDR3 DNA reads TGTGCCAGCAGTGAATTCGGGGGGGCTGGCTACACCTTC. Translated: CASSEFGGAGYTF.